A single sample is the source of the 5 T cell receptor beta chains below, sequenced in a study of cytomegalovirus exposure and HLA in healthy donors. This PCR relied on a set of 60 Vbeta primers and 13 Jbeta primers. Here immunoSEQ multiplex PCR was the method, and the copy in TCRdb shows in-frame clones only, minus some. Among around 160,000 clones listed, roughly 79% were seen once. Sequencing input: PBMCs. These TCRs come from a woman aged 40-49 years in good health and CMV-seronegative.

The chain employs TRBV13 and TRBJ1-2, with 9 positions matching TRBD1. The V gene's germline CDR1 is PRHDT and CDR2 FYEKMQ (reference sequence). The CDR3 runs to 16 residues. Trimming removed 0 bases from V and 2 bases from J; junction bases left unmatched: 4. The CDR3 DNA is TGTGCCAGCAGCTTAGGAGGGGGGACAGGGAACTATGGCTACACCTTC. Residues: CASSLGGGTGNYGYTF. Full variable domain (rest looked up from reference TRBV13 and TRBJ1-2): AAGVIQSPRHLIKEKRETATLKCYPIPRHDTVYWYQQGPGQDPQFLISFYEKMQSDKGSIPDRFSAQQFSDYHSELNMSSLELGDSALYFCASSLGGGTGNYGYTFGSGTRLTVV.

V usage is TRBV6-1 and J usage is TRBJ1-1, with TRBD1 as a possible D gene (5 bases). V lost 7 bases to trimming and J lost 4 bases, with 16 bases between them. The germline CDR1 and CDR2 sequences are MNHNS and SASEGT. The CDR3 is made up of 14 amino acids. The CDR3 reads CASTPGNVATEAFF. Written as DNA, the CDR3 is TGTGCCAGCACCCCAGGGAACGTAGCCACTGAAGCTTTCTTT.

The rearrangement uses TRBV19 and TRBJ1-4; 9 nucleotides match TRBD1. The ends lost 3 bases at V and 8 bases at J; junction bases unmatched: 4. The CDR3 has 14 amino acids. Germline V CDR1 and CDR2: LNHDA, SQIVND (reference sequence). CDR3 in amino acids: CASSIGQGREKLFF. In nucleotides, the CDR3 is TGTGCCAGTAGTATCGGACAGGGGCGCGAAAAACTGTTTTTT.

The chain is built from TRBV7-8 and TRBJ2-7, with TRBD2 identical over 7 bases. V lost 1 base to trimming and J lost 6 bases; unmatched junction nucleotides: 9. The germline CDR1 and CDR2 sequences are SGHVS and FQNEAQ. This CDR3 has 15 amino acids. For the CDR3, the DNA is TGTGCCAGCAGCTTAGATGCGGGAGAGGTGTTCGAGCAGTACTTC. Encoded protein: CASSLDAGEVFEQYF.

As concerns this clone: Within the sample, other DNA sequences also encode this same CDR3. The V call is TRBV5-1, the J call TRBJ2-7, with 11 bases fitting TRBD1. This CDR3 has 13 amino acids. The V gene end was trimmed by 2 bases and the J gene end by 6 bases; junction bases not matched to a gene: 1. CDR1 and CDR2 (germline): SGHRS, YFSETQ. The CDR3 DNA is TGCGCCAGCAGCTTAGGGACAGGGGGCGAGCAGTACTTC. Translated: CASSLGTGGEQYF.